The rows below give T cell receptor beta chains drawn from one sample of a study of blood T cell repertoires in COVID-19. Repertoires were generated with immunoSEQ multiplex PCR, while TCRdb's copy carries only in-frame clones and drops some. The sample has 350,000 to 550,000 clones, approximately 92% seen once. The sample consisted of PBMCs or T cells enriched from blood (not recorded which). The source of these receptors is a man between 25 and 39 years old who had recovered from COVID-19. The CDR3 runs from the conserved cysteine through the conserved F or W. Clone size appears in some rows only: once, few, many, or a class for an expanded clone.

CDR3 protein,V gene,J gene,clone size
CASNHDGGTETQYF,TRBV25-1,TRBJ2-5,NA
CASSLGATSSYNEQFF,TRBV5-4,TRBJ2-1,NA
CASSSTGTGDYEQYF,TRBV5-4,TRBJ2-7,NA
CASSESEGAAFF,TRBV10-2,TRBJ1-1,NA
CSVGLAGGTQYF,TRBV29-1,TRBJ2-3,NA
CASSDPQVGAFF,TRBV10-2,TRBJ1-1,once
CASSVAGDSNQPQHF,TRBV9,TRBJ1-5,few
CASSLGGRGGTDTQYF,TRBV5-4,TRBJ2-3,NA
CASTDSLGAFF,TRBV19,TRBJ1-1,NA
CASRAIGGRAEDTQYF,TRBV5-1,TRBJ2-3,NA
CASSPSGANVLTF,TRBV2,TRBJ2-6,NA
CASSYGGVTDTQYF,TRBV18,TRBJ2-3,NA
CASSRPGTSSHEQFF,TRBV6-5,TRBJ2-1,NA
CASSEGLANLNVEQFF,TRBV2,TRBJ2-1,NA
CASSEEGSQPQHF,TRBV6-4,TRBJ1-5,NA
CASSRQGSNQPQHF,TRBV28,TRBJ1-5,NA
CASSSRLAGVTDTQYF,TRBV19,TRBJ2-3,NA
CASSGTENQPQHF,TRBV18,TRBJ1-5,NA
CASSLGQTSTDTQYF,TRBV11-3,TRBJ2-3,NA
CASKREGYGEAFF,TRBV6-5,TRBJ1-1,NA
CASSSGGRQNTGELFF,TRBV11-2,TRBJ2-2,NA
CASSRLASTDTQYF,TRBV27,TRBJ2-3,NA
CASRSGGSDTQYF,TRBV3-1/TRBV3-2,TRBJ2-3,once
CASSGWESGTDTQYF,TRBV10-1,TRBJ2-3,NA
CASSTTKWPQFF,TRBV19,TRBJ2-1,NA
CASSQTSGSDTGELFF,TRBV3-1/TRBV3-2,TRBJ2-2,NA
CASSLAPSLVNYGYTF,TRBV5-1,TRBJ1-2,NA
CASRTPGLAGDEQYF,TRBV28,TRBJ2-7,NA
CASTFPGQANSPLHF,TRBV23-1,TRBJ1-6,NA
CATSKGTENTEAFF,TRBV24-1,TRBJ1-1,NA
CASAEGNTIYF,TRBV12-5,TRBJ1-3,NA
CASKNRASIAGTEAFF,TRBV19,TRBJ1-1,NA
CSVEDSLPDRVRETQYF,TRBV29-1,TRBJ2-5,few
CASSIRTGRYEQYF,TRBV19,TRBJ2-7,NA
CASSELGQVSGNTIYF,TRBV25-1,TRBJ1-3,NA
CATGGLGEKLFF,TRBV28,TRBJ1-4,once
CASSRTLGGRNTEAFF,TRBV27,TRBJ1-1,NA
CASSTQGPISNQPQHF,TRBV19,TRBJ1-5,NA
CASSLGEANTGELFF,TRBV11-3,TRBJ2-2,NA
CASSLGGRLGDEQYF,TRBV28,TRBJ2-7,NA
CASSYPGLAGPYEQYF,TRBV19,TRBJ2-7,NA
CASSLVGSGPYNEQFF,TRBV7-9,TRBJ2-1,NA
CASSQDGQGTQYF,TRBV3-1/TRBV3-2,TRBJ2-3,NA
CASRRGQHNSPLHF,TRBV3-1/TRBV3-2,TRBJ1-6,NA
CSVEGLAGELFF,TRBV29-1,TRBJ2-2,NA
CASSIGGSRTGELFF,TRBV19,TRBJ2-2,NA
CASVNRGPLNTEAFF,TRBV28,TRBJ1-1,NA
CASSEAPGAQFYGYTF,TRBV6-1,TRBJ1-2,NA
CASSRGTLLDTQYF,TRBV27,TRBJ2-3,NA
CASSASLQGSGANVLTF,TRBV5-1,TRBJ2-6,NA
CASSQEPSGLRGYTF,TRBV3-1/TRBV3-2,TRBJ1-2,NA